The source of this TCR beta chain is a study of OX40 agonist ivuxolimab in advanced cancers. For the study at large: The treatment was a fully human IgG2 OX40 agonist, ivuxolimab. Dose-escalation patients' cancers were hepatocellular carcinoma, melanoma, renal cell or head and neck cancer. General study findings and limits: Low normalized T-cell clonal expansion also characterized some of the nonresponders.

At cycle 4 day 1, cycle 7 day 1, and baseline, blood was sampled. Note on this clone: Its antigen is not known.

Per the germline V gene, CDR1 is MNHNY and CDR2 is SVGAGI (reference sequence). There are 14 residues in the CDR3. V was clipped by 4 bases and J by 2 bases; unmatched bases: 3. Sequencing used immunoSEQ multiplex PCR; TCRdb keeps in-frame clones, though not all of them. The sample lists around 64,000 clones, 91% occurring once. The rearrangement uses TRBV6-6 and TRBJ1-1, with 8 bases lining up with TRBD1. The sequencing used CD4+ or CD8+ T cells sorted from blood, collected in a trial of the OX40 agonist ivuxolimab. The TCR was taken from an adult with an advanced solid tumor such as melanoma, head and neck, liver or kidney cancer. DNA for the CDR3: TGTGCCAGCAGTTCCGACAGGGGAAACACTGAAGCTTTCTTT. Its protein product is CASSSDRGNTEAFF.